This T cell receptor beta chain was obtained from a study of early T cells in non-severe SARS-CoV-2 infection. TCRdb itself ran the 5' RACE reads through MiXCR, one entry per CDR3 protein. The sample includes tens of thousands of distinct CDR3 sequences, about 15% of them seen just once. This clonotype has a handful of counts. The CDR3 is 16 residues long. Germline V gene lookup returns CDR1 MGHRA and CDR2 YSYEKL. V dropped 1 base and J dropped 1 base, with 11 bases sitting between them. Sample: whole blood. The source is an adult who was a healthcare worker with PCR-confirmed SARS-CoV-2 infection or an uninfected control (not recorded which). The rearrangement joins TRBV4-1 to TRBJ1-5; D unresolved. Here the CDR3 reads CASSQATGGSNQPQHF. CDR3 coding DNA: TGCGCCAGCAGCCAAGCCACCGGCGGGAGCAATCAGCCCCAGCATTTT.